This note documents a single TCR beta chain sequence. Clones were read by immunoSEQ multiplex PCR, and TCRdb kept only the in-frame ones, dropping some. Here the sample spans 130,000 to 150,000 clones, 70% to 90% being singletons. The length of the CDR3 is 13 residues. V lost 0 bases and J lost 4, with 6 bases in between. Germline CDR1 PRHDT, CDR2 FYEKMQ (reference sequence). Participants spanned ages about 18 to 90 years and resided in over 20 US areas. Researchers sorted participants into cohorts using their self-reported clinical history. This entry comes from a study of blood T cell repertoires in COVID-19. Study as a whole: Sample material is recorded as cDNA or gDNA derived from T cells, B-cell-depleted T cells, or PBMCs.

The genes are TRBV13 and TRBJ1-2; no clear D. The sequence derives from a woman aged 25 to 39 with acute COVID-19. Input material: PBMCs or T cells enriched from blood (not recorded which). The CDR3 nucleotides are TGTGCCAGCAGCTTAGGCTCGGTCTATGGCTACACCTTC. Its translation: CASSLGSVYGYTF.